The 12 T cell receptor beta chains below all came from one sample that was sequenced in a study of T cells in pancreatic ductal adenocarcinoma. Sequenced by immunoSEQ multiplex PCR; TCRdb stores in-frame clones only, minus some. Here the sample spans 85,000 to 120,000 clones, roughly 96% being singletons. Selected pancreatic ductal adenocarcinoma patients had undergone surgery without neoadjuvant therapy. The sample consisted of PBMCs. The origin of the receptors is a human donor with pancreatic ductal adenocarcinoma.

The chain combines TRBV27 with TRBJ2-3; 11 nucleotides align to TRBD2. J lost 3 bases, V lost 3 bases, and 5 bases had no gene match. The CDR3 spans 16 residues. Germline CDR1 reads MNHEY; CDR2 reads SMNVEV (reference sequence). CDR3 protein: CASSFWASGRTDTQYF. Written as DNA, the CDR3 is TGTGCCAGCAGTTTTTGGGCTAGCGGGAGGACAGATACGCAGTATTTT.

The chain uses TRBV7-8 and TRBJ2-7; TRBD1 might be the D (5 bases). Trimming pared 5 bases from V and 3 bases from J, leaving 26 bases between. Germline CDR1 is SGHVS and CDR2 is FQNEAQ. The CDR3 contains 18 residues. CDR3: CASSPPWSHGRAFYEQYF. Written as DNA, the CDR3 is TGTGCCAGCAGCCCACCATGGTCCCATGGCAGGGCATTCTACGAGCAGTACTTC. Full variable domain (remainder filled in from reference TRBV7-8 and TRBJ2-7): GAGVSQSPRYKVAKRGQDVALRCDPISGHVSLFWYQQALGQGPEFLTYFQNEAQLDKSGLPSDRFFAERPEGSVSTLKIQRTQQEDSAVYLCASSPPWSHGRAFYEQYFGPGTRLTVT.

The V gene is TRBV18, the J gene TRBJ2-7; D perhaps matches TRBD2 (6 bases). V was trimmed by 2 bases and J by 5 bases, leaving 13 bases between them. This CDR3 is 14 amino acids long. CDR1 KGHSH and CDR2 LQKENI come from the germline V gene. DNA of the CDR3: TGTGCCAGCTCACCAGCGCTAGCGAACGACGAGCAGTACTTC. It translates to CASSPALANDEQYF.

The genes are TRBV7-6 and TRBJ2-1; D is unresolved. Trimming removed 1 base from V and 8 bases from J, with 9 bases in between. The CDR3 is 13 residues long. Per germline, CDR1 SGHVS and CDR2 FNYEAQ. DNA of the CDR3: TGTGCCAGCAGCTTAGGTCCAGTGGATGAGCAGTTCTTC. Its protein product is CASSLGPVDEQFF.

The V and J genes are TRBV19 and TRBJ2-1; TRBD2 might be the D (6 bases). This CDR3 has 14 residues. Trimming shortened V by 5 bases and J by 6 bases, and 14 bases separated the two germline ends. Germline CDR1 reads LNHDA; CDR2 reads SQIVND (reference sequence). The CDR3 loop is CASSLGGLFNEQFF. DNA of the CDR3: TGTGCCAGTAGTTTGGGAGGTCTTTTCAATGAGCAGTTCTTC.

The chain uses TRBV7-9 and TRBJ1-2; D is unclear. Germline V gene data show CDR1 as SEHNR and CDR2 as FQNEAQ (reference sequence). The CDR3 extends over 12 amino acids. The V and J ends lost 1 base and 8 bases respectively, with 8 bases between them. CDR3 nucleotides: TGTGCCAGCAGCTTAGTAGGAGCCGGCTACACCTTC. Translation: CASSLVGAGYTF. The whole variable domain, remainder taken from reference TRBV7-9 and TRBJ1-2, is DTGVSQNPRHKITKRGQNVTFRCDPISEHNRLYWYRQTLGQGPEFLTYFQNEAQLEKSRLLSDRFSAERPKGSFSTLEIQRTEQGDSAMYLCASSLVGAGYTFGSGTRLTVV.

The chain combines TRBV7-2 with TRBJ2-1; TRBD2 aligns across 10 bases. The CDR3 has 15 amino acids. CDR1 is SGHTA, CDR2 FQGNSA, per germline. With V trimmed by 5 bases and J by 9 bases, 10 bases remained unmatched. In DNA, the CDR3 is TGTGCCAGCAGCGGTCGGGCTAGCGGGAGTTCTGAGCAGTTCTTC. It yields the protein CASSGRASGSSEQFF.

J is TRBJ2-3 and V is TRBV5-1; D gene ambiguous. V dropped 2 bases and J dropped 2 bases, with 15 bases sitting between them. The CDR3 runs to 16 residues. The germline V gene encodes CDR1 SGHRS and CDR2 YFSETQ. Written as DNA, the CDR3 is TGCGCCAGCAGCTTAACCCTCTCAAGCAACACAGATACGCAGTATTTT. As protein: CASSLTLSSNTDTQYF.

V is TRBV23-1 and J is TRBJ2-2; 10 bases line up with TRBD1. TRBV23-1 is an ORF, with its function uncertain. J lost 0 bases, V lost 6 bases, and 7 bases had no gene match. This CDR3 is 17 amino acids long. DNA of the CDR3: TGCGCCAGCAGCCACCGGGACAGGGGTCCGAACACCGGGGAGCTGTTTTTT. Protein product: CASSHRDRGPNTGELFF.

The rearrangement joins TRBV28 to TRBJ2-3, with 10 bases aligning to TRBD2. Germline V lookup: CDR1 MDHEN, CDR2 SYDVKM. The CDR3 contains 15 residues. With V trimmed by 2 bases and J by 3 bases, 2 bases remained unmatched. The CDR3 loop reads CASSLPLAGTDTQYF. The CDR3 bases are TGTGCCAGCAGTTTACCACTAGCGGGAACAGATACGCAGTATTTT.

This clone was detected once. CDR3 sequence (DNA): TGTGCCAGCAGCCAAGATCAGGATAGCGGGTTTACCTACGAGCAGTACTTC. It translates to CASSQDQDSGFTYEQYF. The chain employs TRBV4-2 and TRBJ2-7; 7 nucleotides align to TRBD2. CDR1 is LGHNA and CDR2 is YNFKEQ in the germline V gene. V lost 0 bases to trimming and J lost 2 bases; unmatched junction nucleotides: 10. This CDR3 is 17 amino acids long.

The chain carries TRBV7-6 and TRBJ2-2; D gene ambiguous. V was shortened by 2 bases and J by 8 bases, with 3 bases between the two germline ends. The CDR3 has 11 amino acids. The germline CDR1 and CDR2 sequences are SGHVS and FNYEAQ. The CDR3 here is CASSLTGELFF. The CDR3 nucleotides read TGTGCCAGCAGCTTAACTGGGGAGCTGTTTTTT.